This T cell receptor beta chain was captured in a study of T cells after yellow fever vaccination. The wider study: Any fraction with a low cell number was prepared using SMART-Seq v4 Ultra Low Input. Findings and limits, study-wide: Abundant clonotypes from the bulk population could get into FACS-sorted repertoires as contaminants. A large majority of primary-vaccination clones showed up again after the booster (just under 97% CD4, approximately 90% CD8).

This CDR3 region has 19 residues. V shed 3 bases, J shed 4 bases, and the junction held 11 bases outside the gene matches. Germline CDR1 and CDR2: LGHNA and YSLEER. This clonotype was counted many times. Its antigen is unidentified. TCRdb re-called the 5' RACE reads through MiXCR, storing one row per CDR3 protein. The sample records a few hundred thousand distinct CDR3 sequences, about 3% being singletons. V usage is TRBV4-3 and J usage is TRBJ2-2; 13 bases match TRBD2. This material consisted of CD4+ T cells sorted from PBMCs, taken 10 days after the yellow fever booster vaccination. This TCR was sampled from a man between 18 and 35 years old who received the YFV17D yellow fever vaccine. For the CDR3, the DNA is TGCGCCAGCAGCCACATCACGGGACTAGCGGGGATTATCACCGGGGAGCTGTTTTTT. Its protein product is CASSHITGLAGIITGELFF.